Each of the 20 T cell receptor beta chains below was sequenced from the same sample in a study of technical replicates of blood from four donors. Assay used: immunoSEQ multiplex PCR; TCRdb lists only in-frame clones, some missing. Among about 15,000 clones, more than 75% were seen once, and the ten largest hold 9% to 15%. Sample: PBMCs. The receptors derive from a human donor in good health.

The V and J genes are TRBV5-1 and TRBJ2-1; the match to TRBD2 covers 12 bases. V shed 4 bases, J shed 5 bases, and the junction held 1 base outside the gene matches. In germline, CDR1 is SGHRS, CDR2 YFSETQ. The CDR3 loop spans 14 amino acids. CDR3 sequence reads: CASSRTSGNNEQFF. CDR3 nucleotide sequence: TGCGCCAGCAGCAGGACTAGCGGGAACAATGAGCAGTTCTTC.

The rearrangement joins TRBV2 to TRBJ2-5, with TRBD2 identical over 11 bases. Looked up from germline, CDR1 is SNHLY and CDR2 is FYNNEI. V lost 5 bases to trimming and J lost 5 bases; unmatched junction nucleotides: 4. CDR3 length equals 14 residues. CDR3 amino acids: CASSPGLAGETQYF. Written as DNA, the CDR3 is TGTGCCAGCAGTCCCGGACTAGCGGGTGAGACCCAGTACTTC.

The gene calls are TRBV10-1 and TRBJ1-5; no reliable D call. The ends were cut back, 3 bases at V and 5 bases at J, with 8 bases in the middle. This CDR3 is built from 13 residues. Looked up from germline, CDR1 is WNHNN and CDR2 is SYGVQD (reference sequence). For the CDR3, the DNA is TGCGCCAGCAGTGAACAGCCCGATCAGCCCCAGCATTTT. Protein product: CASSEQPDQPQHF.

The chain combines TRBV7-3 with TRBJ2-5; TRBD1 aligns across 9 bases. The V gene's germline CDR1 is SGHTA and CDR2 FQGTGA. J was trimmed by 4 bases and V by 4 bases; bases with no gene match: 4. This CDR3 has 14 residues. The CDR3 reads CASSSTGGAETQYF. The CDR3 DNA reads as TGTGCCAGCAGCTCTACAGGGGGCGCAGAGACCCAGTACTTC. Together with reference TRBV7-3 and TRBJ2-5, the CDR3 gives the full variable domain: GAGVSQTPSNKVTEKGKYVELRCDPISGHTALYWYRQSLGQGPEFLIYFQGTGAADDSGLPNDRFFAVRPEGSVSTLKIQRTERGDSAVYLCASSSTGGAETQYFGPGTRLLVL.

CDR3 loop: CASRVTGTGGRGANVLTF. CDR3 DNA: TGTGCCAGCAGGGTAACCGGGACAGGGGGCCGTGGGGCCAACGTCCTGACTTTC. The rearrangement links TRBV5-4 to TRBJ2-6; the match to TRBD1 covers 12 bases. V dropped 5 bases and J dropped 3; count of bases not matched to a gene: 9. The CDR3 has 18 amino acids. CDR1 and CDR2 (germline): SGHNT, YYREEE (reference sequence).

V usage is TRBV5-4 and J usage is TRBJ2-1; 11 bases fit TRBD2. Germline CDR1 is SGHNT and CDR2 is YYREEE (reference sequence). The CDR3 totals 16 residues. V dropped 4 bases and J dropped 7; count of bases not matched to a gene: 10. In DNA, the CDR3 is TGTGCCAGCAGCGGTGGGGGGGGACTAGCGGAGAATGAGCAGTTCTTC. It encodes CASSGGGGLAENEQFF.

The rearrangement links TRBV7-8 to TRBJ1-1; D not resolved. CDR3 length equals 14 residues. V lost 1 base and J 4 bases, leaving 10 bases between the germline ends. The germline gives CDR1 SGHVS, CDR2 FQNEAQ. The CDR3 is CASSLGHGITEAFF. CDR3 DNA: TGTGCCAGCAGCTTAGGACACGGGATCACTGAAGCTTTCTTT.

The count of this clone is one. The V gene is TRBV5-4, the J gene TRBJ2-2; TRBD2 matches 15 bases. CDR1 and CDR2 (germline): SGHNT, YYREEE (reference sequence). Trimming took 4 bases from V and 4 from J; bases not matched to a gene: 5. The CDR3 consists of 17 residues. DNA for the CDR3: TGTGCCAGCAGCCCGGGACTAGCGGGAGGAGGCACCGGGGAGCTGTTTTTT. Amino acids: CASSPGLAGGGTGELFF.

The chain uses TRBV6-1 and TRBJ2-2, with TRBD2 as a possible D gene (5 bases). CDR1 is MNHNS and CDR2 is SASEGT in the germline V gene. Trimming took 7 bases from V and 5 from J, leaving 17 bases between them. There are 15 residues in the CDR3. The DNA for the CDR3 is TGTGCCAGCAACCTCTTGGGGAGCAGGACCGGGGAGCTGTTTTTT. As protein: CASNLLGSRTGELFF.

V usage is TRBV7-9 and J usage is TRBJ2-5; TRBD1 matches at 7 bases. Germline V CDR1 and CDR2: SEHNR, FQNEAQ (reference sequence). The ends lost 5 bases at V and 5 bases at J; junction bases unmatched: 14. The CDR3 totals 16 residues. This CDR3 is CASSLSYGQDGETQYF. The CDR3, as DNA: TGTGCCAGCAGCCTATCCTACGGACAGGATGGCGAGACCCAGTACTTC. Based on the CDR3 plus reference TRBV7-9 and TRBJ2-5, the full variable domain is DTGVSQNPRHKITKRGQNVTFRCDPISEHNRLYWYRQTLGQGPEFLTYFQNEAQLEKSRLLSDRFSAERPKGSFSTLEIQRTEQGDSAMYLCASSLSYGQDGETQYFGPGTRLLVL.

The chain employs TRBV19 and TRBJ2-1, with TRBD1 matching over 9 bases. The CDR3 is 14 residues long. Germline V lookup: CDR1 LNHDA, CDR2 SQIVND (reference sequence). J was trimmed by 5 bases and V by 4 bases; bases with no gene match: 3. The CDR3 coding sequence is TGTGCCAGTAGTACGACAGGGGGGAACAATGAGCAGTTCTTC. The encoded protein is CASSTTGGNNEQFF.

The chain combines TRBV10-1 with TRBJ2-3; the D gene is possibly TRBD2 (6 bases). CDR3 size: 16 residues. Between the trimmed V and J ends, which lost 8 bases and 2 bases, there was a span of 20 bases. Germline V gene lookup returns CDR1 WNHNN and CDR2 SYGVQD (reference sequence). The chain's CDR3 is CASQGVAAGNTDTQYF. The CDR3 DNA sequence: TGCGCCAGCCAAGGAGTCGCGGCGGGAAACACAGATACGCAGTATTTT.

V and J are TRBV11-2 and TRBJ2-7, with 10 positions matching TRBD1. CDR1 is SGHAT, CDR2 FQNNGV, per germline. V trimming: 6 bases; J trimming: 5 bases; junction bases outside the gene matches: 10. The CDR3 runs to 15 residues. CDR3 nucleotides: TGTGCCAGCAGTTTCCAATCGGGACAGGGGAACGAGCAGTACTTC. Residues: CASSFQSGQGNEQYF.

The chain has TRBV27 and TRBJ2-1; 7 bases map to TRBD2. CDR3 length equals 15 residues. The germline gives CDR1 MNHEY, CDR2 SMNVEV (reference sequence). V trimming: 2 bases; J trimming: 5 bases; junction bases outside the gene matches: 6. The DNA for the CDR3 is TGTGCCAGCAGTTTAGTGGGGAGGGACGACAATGAGCAGTTCTTC. Its translation: CASSLVGRDDNEQFF.

The chain couples TRBV18 to TRBJ1-1, with D perhaps matching TRBD1 (6 bases). V was pared by 3 bases and J by 6 bases, with 14 bases between. CDR1 is KGHSH and CDR2 is LQKENI in the germline V gene. This CDR3 region has 14 residues. The CDR3: CASSPRTEVAEAFF. In DNA, the CDR3 is TGTGCCAGCTCACCGCGGACAGAGGTGGCTGAAGCTTTCTTT.

V usage is TRBV7-6 and J usage is TRBJ2-1; 7 bases line up with TRBD1. Germline V gene data show CDR1 as SGHVS and CDR2 as FNYEAQ. The junction had 7 bases not matched to a gene; V was cut back by 4 bases and J by 7 bases. The CDR3 is 14 residues long. CDR3 DNA sequence: TGTGCCAGCAGCTCAAAGGGGGCGGAAAATGAGCAGTTCTTC. It encodes CASSSKGAENEQFF. The full variable domain, with the rest looked up from reference TRBV7-6 and TRBJ2-1, is GAGVSQSPRYKVTKRGQDVALRCDPISGHVSLYWYRQALGQGPEFLTYFNYEAQQDKSGLPNDRFSAERPEGSISTLTIQRTEQRDSAMYRCASSSKGAENEQFFGPGTRLTVL.

The chain is built from TRBV6-1 and TRBJ2-2, with TRBD2 matching over 9 bases. The CDR3 totals 16 residues. V shed 2 bases and J 3 bases; nucleotides not matched to a gene: 4. Germline V gene sequence: CDR1 MNHNS, CDR2 SASEGT. The CDR3 DNA reads as TGTGCCAGCAGTGAATTGAGACTAGCGGACACCGGGGAGCTGTTTTTT. Protein sequence: CASSELRLADTGELFF.

V is TRBV18 and J is TRBJ1-2; D perhaps matches TRBD1 (5 bases). This CDR3 spans 14 amino acids. The germline gives CDR1 KGHSH, CDR2 LQKENI. V lost 3 bases and J 4 bases, leaving 12 bases between the germline ends. The CDR3 is CASSPGRVLYGYTF. Here the CDR3 DNA reads TGTGCCAGCTCACCCGGCAGGGTACTCTATGGCTACACCTTC. Full variable domain (rest looked up from reference TRBV18 and TRBJ1-2): NAGVMQNPRHLVRRRGQEARLRCSPMKGHSHVYWYRQLPEEGLKFMVYLQKENIIDESGMPKERFSAEFPKEGPSILRIQQVVRGDSAAYFCASSPGRVLYGYTFGSGTRLTVV.

V gene TRBV28 combines with J gene TRBJ2-3, with 7 nucleotides matching TRBD2. V lost 6 bases, J lost 6 bases, and 12 bases stayed unmatched. Looked up from germline, CDR1 is MDHEN and CDR2 is SYDVKM. This CDR3 is 15 amino acids long. CDR3 coding DNA: TGTGCCAGCAGGACTCCCAGGGAGGGGCGGGATACGCAGTATTTT. This gives the protein CASRTPREGRDTQYF.

This chain joins TRBV19 and TRBJ2-7; D is perhaps TRBD2 (6 bases). Germline-derived CDR1 and CDR2 are LNHDA and SQIVND (reference sequence). V was trimmed by 1 base and J by 2 bases, leaving 15 bases between them. CDR3 length equals 16 residues. In DNA, the CDR3 is TGTGCCAGTAGTATAGTGGCTCTAGCGACCGCCTACGAGCAGTACTTC. Its translation: CASSIVALATAYEQYF.